Presented here are 14 T cell receptor beta chains from one specimen sequenced in a study of STAT3 mutations in large granular lymphocyte leukemia (dated by TCRdb to between 2018 and 2021). No antigens are known for them. The library was built by means of the immunoSEQ multiplex PCR assay. The table comes from immuneACCESS by way of TCRdb, which keeps in-frame sequences with V and J called. Part of the clones is missing from these tables; in studies checked, under half for an unresolved V gene and the rest for unknown reasons. Counted in this sample were under 20,000 clones; roughly 90% of them appeared once. The ten largest clones capture roughly 45% of the sample. Beyond this particular receptor, the publication reports: Every T-LGLL patient showed at least one immunodominant TCRbeta clonotype, and about half showed multiple immunodominant subclonotypes.

Input material: peripheral blood mononuclear cells. The receptors shown here come from a man between 60 and 75 years old with T-cell large granular lymphocyte leukemia. Some clones in this sample may be carry-over from other donors' samples. The age is the age at diagnosis.

The rearrangement links TRBV5-1 to TRBJ2-2; D is unresolved. The CDR3 extends over 13 amino acids. V gave up 0 bases and J gave up 5 bases, with 5 bases separating them. Germline CDR1 is SGHRS and CDR2 is YFSETQ. Written as DNA, the CDR3 is TGCGCCAGCAGCTTGGAGAGTACCGGGGAGCTGTTTTTT. Translation: CASSLESTGELFF.

This chain connects TRBV14 to TRBJ2-1; 8 positions match TRBD2. From germline, CDR1 is SGHDN and CDR2 FVKESK. J gave up 6 bases and V 3 bases, and 10 bases lay outside the gene matches. This CDR3 contains 16 residues. The chain's CDR3 is CASSHRAGAGPNEQFF. As DNA, the CDR3 is TGTGCCAGCAGCCATCGAGCGGGAGCAGGGCCCAATGAGCAGTTCTTC.

This chain joins TRBV10-3 and TRBJ2-6; 7 positions match TRBD1. J gave up 2 bases and V 3 bases, and 4 bases lay outside the gene matches. The CDR3 loop spans 16 amino acids. The germline V gene has CDR1 ENHRY and CDR2 SYGVKD. Here the CDR3 reads CAISETTGAGANVLTF. Here the CDR3 DNA reads TGTGCCATCAGTGAAACCACAGGGGCTGGGGCCAACGTCCTGACTTTC.

This chain uses TRBV5-5 with TRBJ1-2; 9 bases agree with TRBD1. V trimming: 3 bases; J trimming: 3 bases; junction bases outside the gene matches: 6. The CDR3 covers 15 residues. Germline CDR1 SGHKS, CDR2 YYEKEE (reference sequence). CDR3 protein: CASSSRDRADYGYTF. CDR3 bases: TGTGCCAGCAGCTCCCGGGACAGGGCCGACTATGGCTACACCTTC. The full variable domain, in which reference TRBV5-5 and TRBJ1-2 provide the parts outside the CDR3, is DAGVTQSPTHLIKTRGQQVTLRCSPISGHKSVSWYQQVLGQGPQFIFQYYEKEERGRGNFPDRFSARQFPNYSSELNVNALLLGDSALYLCASSSRDRADYGYTFGSGTRLTVV.

The V and J genes are TRBV13 and TRBJ2-3, with a possible D match to TRBD2 (5 bases). This CDR3 spans 14 amino acids. The germline V gene has CDR1 PRHDT and CDR2 FYEKMQ (reference sequence). The ends were cut back, 0 bases at V and 15 bases at J, with 19 bases in the middle. The CDR3 protein is CASSLGGGTSSSYF. CDR3 sequence (DNA): TGTGCCAGCAGCTTAGGGGGTGGTACTAGTTCGTCATATTTT.

The chain is built from TRBV5-4 and TRBJ2-7; TRBD1 agrees at 12 bases. V shed 10 bases and J 6 bases; nucleotides not matched to a gene: 8. CDR1 and CDR2 from the germline V gene are SGHNT and YYREEE (reference sequence). The CDR3 totals 13 residues. The DNA for the CDR3 is TGTGCCTGCTCCCGGGACAGGGGGCTCGAGCAGTACTTC. This gives the protein CACSRDRGLEQYF.

V is TRBV28 and J is TRBJ2-1, with 9 bases lining up with TRBD2. V shed 2 bases, J shed 7 bases, and the junction held 6 bases outside the gene matches. The length of the CDR3 is 15 residues. CDR1 MDHEN and CDR2 SYDVKM come from the germline V gene. This chain's CDR3 is CASSLHGLARNEQFF. In DNA form, the CDR3 reads TGTGCCAGCAGTTTACACGGACTAGCGAGGAATGAGCAGTTCTTC.

This clone showed up just once. Here the CDR3 DNA reads TGTGCCAGCAGCTTGGGGGGGAGGGGCCGGACCTACGAGCAGTACTTC. It specifies CASSLGGRGRTYEQYF. The chain uses TRBV5-5 and TRBJ2-7; 7 positions agree with TRBD2. Germline loops: CDR1 SGHKS, CDR2 YYEKEE (reference sequence). Trimming at V came to 0 bases and at J to 2 bases, leaving 8 bases not matched to a gene. The CDR3 contains 16 residues.

V and J are TRBV29-1 and TRBJ1-1; D might be TRBD1 (6 bases). The V and J ends lost 6 bases and 0 bases respectively, with 14 bases between them. The CDR3 contains 14 residues. Germline V gene data show CDR1 as SQVTM and CDR2 as ANQGSEA. For the CDR3, the DNA is TGCAGCGTGGCGCGGGGGCAGCTGAACACTGAAGCTTTCTTT. Its translation is CSVARGQLNTEAFF.

To note about this clone: One end of the junction is discordant with germline, which a read error may explain. This chain joins TRBV10-1 and TRBJ2-7; 8 bases agree with TRBD1. The CDR3 consists of 17 residues. The germline gives CDR1 WNHNN, CDR2 SYGVQD (reference sequence). The CDR3 loop is CASSEQGQGALRDEQHF. CDR3 nucleotides: TGCGCCAGCAGTGAGCAGGGGCAGGGGGCCTTGCGGGACGAGCAGCACTTC.

This rearrangement joins TRBV18 to TRBJ2-1; no clear D. CDR3 length: 14 residues. V lost 0 bases and J 4 bases, leaving 7 bases between the germline ends. Germline CDR1 KGHSH, CDR2 LQKENI. The DNA for the CDR3 is TGTGCCAGCTCACCACCTGCAGAGTACAATGAGCAGTTCTTC. Its protein is CASSPPAEYNEQFF. The full variable domain, in which reference TRBV18 and TRBJ2-1 provide the parts outside the CDR3, is NAGVMQNPRHLVRRRGQEARLRCSPMKGHSHVYWYRQLPEEGLKFMVYLQKENIIDESGMPKERFSAEFPKEGPSILRIQQVVRGDSAAYFCASSPPAEYNEQFFGPGTRLTVL.

V gene TRBV5-1 combines with J gene TRBJ2-2, with TRBD2 identical over 12 bases. The germline V gene encodes CDR1 SGHRS and CDR2 YFSETQ. The CDR3 is made up of 15 amino acids. The V gene end was trimmed by 0 bases and the J gene end by 6 bases; junction bases not matched to a gene: 0. CDR3 nucleotide sequence: TGCGCCAGCAGCTTGGGACTAGCGGGAGCCGGGGAGCTGTTTTTT. This gives the protein CASSLGLAGAGELFF.

The chain employs TRBV7-9 and TRBJ2-1, with TRBD2 matching over 10 bases. The V and J ends lost 3 bases and 7 bases, in that order; junction bases with no gene match: 12. Germline CDR1 and CDR2: SEHNR and FQNEAQ (reference sequence). The CDR3 length is 17 residues. This CDR3 is CASSFGGLAGAGNEQFF. The CDR3 DNA reads as TGTGCCAGCAGCTTCGGGGGGCTAGCGGGAGCGGGTAATGAGCAGTTCTTC.

This chain connects TRBV7-3 to TRBJ2-4; D is possibly TRBD2 (6 bases). V was trimmed by 5 bases and J by 8 bases, leaving 16 bases between them. From germline, CDR1 is SGHTA and CDR2 FQGTGA. The CDR3 contains 14 residues. As DNA, the CDR3 is TGTGCCAGCAGCGTAAACGGGAAGCGGGACATTCAGTACTTC. It yields the protein CASSVNGKRDIQYF.